The 26 T cell receptor beta chains below come from one sample, sequenced in a study of early T cells in non-severe SARS-CoV-2 infection. TCRdb re-called the 5' RACE reads with MiXCR, one entry per CDR3 protein. The sample lists nearly 70,000 distinct CDR3 sequences; roughly 4.8% were seen once. Here the sequenced sample was whole blood, taken at baseline. These receptors were collected from an adult who was a healthcare worker with PCR-confirmed SARS-CoV-2 infection or an uninfected control (not recorded which). The donor label of this sample is uncertain.

This clonotype was observed a few times. The V gene is TRBV12-3 or TRBV12-4, the J gene TRBJ2-3, with D possibly being TRBD2 (6 bases). The germline V and J ends were trimmed by 1 base and 2 bases, with 10 bases remaining between them. The CDR3 is 15 amino acids. The CDR3 DNA reads as TGTGCCAGCAGTTTAGAGGGGACTTCCACAGATACGCAGTATTTT. It translates to CASSLEGTSTDTQYF.

The chain has TRBV11-2 and TRBJ2-1; D perhaps matches TRBD1 (6 bases). V was shortened by 2 bases and J by 2 bases, with 13 bases between the two germline ends. The germline V gene has CDR1 SGHAT and CDR2 FQNNGV. The CDR3 totals 16 residues. CDR3 nucleotide sequence: TGTGCCAGCAGCTTATCCACAGGGACGACCTACAATGAGCAGTTCTTC. Encoded protein: CASSLSTGTTYNEQFF.

A few counts support this clonotype. The rearrangement links TRBV20-1 to TRBJ2-7; TRBD1 matches 8 bases. The CDR3 is 13 amino acids. CDR1 DFQATT and CDR2 SNEGSKA come from the germline V gene (reference sequence). Trimming took 6 bases from V and 2 from J; bases not matched to a gene: 6. CDR3 amino acids: CSARPGQAYEQYF. CDR3 in DNA: TGCAGTGCGAGACCGGGACAGGCCTACGAGCAGTACTTC.

This clonotype was found many times. The J gene is TRBJ2-3, the V gene TRBV10-2; 7 bases align to TRBD2. J was trimmed by 3 bases and V by 10 bases; bases with no gene match: 7. The length of the CDR3 is 13 residues. Germline CDR1 WSHSY, CDR2 SAAADI. The CDR3 DNA sequence: TGCGCCACCGGCGGGGGAGGGACAGATACGCAGTATTTT. Residues: CATGGGGTDTQYF.

This chain uses TRBV18 with TRBJ1-1; 7 bases align to TRBD1. CDR3 length equals 16 residues. V trimming: 2 bases; J trimming: 4 bases; junction bases outside the gene matches: 10. Germline V lookup: CDR1 KGHSH, CDR2 LQKENI. The CDR3 coding sequence is TGTGCCAGCTCACCAACTCTAGGGGGCGCGGGCACTGAAGCTTTCTTT. Translating it yields CASSPTLGGAGTEAFF.

The genes are TRBV20-1 and TRBJ1-5; D possibly corresponds to TRBD1 (5 bases). This CDR3 region has 14 residues. Trimming left V 3 bases short and J 4 bases short, with 13 bases between. Germline lookup yields CDR1 DFQATT and CDR2 SNEGSKA (reference sequence). As DNA, the CDR3 is TGCAGTGCTAGTCAAGGGACGGCGAATCAGCCCCAGCATTTT. It translates to CSASQGTANQPQHF.

This clonotype was picked up many times. The V and J genes are TRBV29-1 and TRBJ2-2, with D hard to call. Germline-derived CDR1 and CDR2 are SQVTM and ANQGSEA. Deletions cut 3 bases from V and 0 bases from J, with 2 bases between. The CDR3 has 12 amino acids. Here the CDR3 reads CSVDPNTGELFF. CDR3 in DNA: TGCAGCGTTGACCCGAACACCGGGGAGCTGTTTTTT.

This clonotype was seen at least ten times. The chain couples TRBV6-6 to TRBJ1-1; 11 nucleotides align to TRBD1. Trimming at V came to 2 bases and at J to 6 bases, leaving 2 bases not matched to a gene. Germline V gene data show CDR1 as MNHNY and CDR2 as SVGAGI (reference sequence). The length of the CDR3 is 14 residues. CDR3 in DNA: TGTGCCAGCAGTTACACGGACAGGGGGCCTGAAGCTTTCTTT. It yields the protein CASSYTDRGPEAFF.

In its sample, this clonotype was seen a few times. This chain connects TRBV6-4 to TRBJ2-1, with no clear D. Germline loops: CDR1 MRHNA, CDR2 SNTAGT. With 0 bases removed from V and 9 bases from J, the gap between germline ends came to 9 bases. The CDR3 is 13 amino acids. The DNA for the CDR3 is TGTGCCAGCAGTGACTCTGAGGTCAGTGAGCAGTTCTTC. Protein: CASSDSEVSEQFF.

The chain carries TRBV7-9 and TRBJ1-1; no reliable D call. The CDR3 is 10 amino acids. Trimming cost V 5 bases and J 7 bases, with 5 bases left between them. Germline V gene lookup returns CDR1 SEHNR and CDR2 FQNEAQ (reference sequence). The CDR3 protein is CASSTVEAFF. The CDR3 DNA reads TGTGCCAGCAGCACGGTTGAAGCTTTCTTT. The variable domain in full, with the rest retrieved from reference TRBV7-9 and TRBJ1-1, is DTGVSQNPRHKITKRGQNVTFRCDPISEHNRLYWYRQTLGQGPEFLTYFQNEAQLEKSRLLSDRFSAERPKGSFSTLEIQRTEQGDSAMYLCASSTVEAFFGQGTRLTVV.

This chain uses TRBV15 with TRBJ2-1; TRBD2 might be the D (6 bases). CDR3 length: 15 amino acids. Trimming pared 1 base from V and 4 bases from J, leaving 11 bases between. The germline gives CDR1 LNHNV, CDR2 YYDKDF (reference sequence). The CDR3 sequence is CATSRVAGPYNEQFF. The CDR3 nucleotides are TGTGCCACCAGCAGAGTTGCGGGGCCTTACAATGAGCAGTTCTTC.

This clonotype showed up many times. The chain couples TRBV20-1 to TRBJ1-1, with 8 bases matching TRBD1. Germline-derived CDR1 and CDR2 are DFQATT and SNEGSKA (reference sequence). The CDR3 totals 13 residues. The ends lost 6 bases at V and 0 bases at J; junction bases unmatched: 3. The DNA of the CDR3 is TGCAGTGCGCGACAGGGGATGAACACTGAAGCTTTCTTT. Its protein is CSARQGMNTEAFF.

Comments on this clonotype: This could be a read error, since a much larger clone is one nucleotide away. This chain connects TRBV6-5 to TRBJ2-1; 8 positions match TRBD2. The CDR3 runs to 15 residues. Germline assignment: CDR1 MNHEY and CDR2 SVGAGI. The CDR3 protein is CAGSYRTVTSDEQFF. The CDR3 bases are TGTGCCGGCAGTTACCGGACCGTGACTAGCGATGAGCAGTTCTTC.

The table lists this clonotype with many counts. The V and J genes are TRBV25-1 and TRBJ2-3; 7 bases line up with TRBD1. Trimming cost V 0 bases and J 3 bases; bases outside gene matches: 6. Germline V CDR1 and CDR2: MGHDK, SYGVNS. This CDR3 spans 16 amino acids. Here the CDR3 reads CASSEYDRASTDTQYF. CDR3 nucleotide sequence: TGTGCCAGCAGTGAATACGACAGGGCCTCGACAGATACGCAGTATTTT.

The V gene is TRBV2, the J gene TRBJ1-5, with 9 bases aligning to TRBD1. The V segment lost 7 bases and the J segment 4 bases; nucleotides outside the gene matches: 5. Per the germline V gene, CDR1 is SNHLY and CDR2 is FYNNEI. This CDR3 has 14 residues. For the CDR3, the DNA is TGTGCCAGCAAGGTCGGACAGGGGAATCAGCCCCAGCATTTT. Amino acid sequence: CASKVGQGNQPQHF.

This clonotype was counted between two and nine times. The rearrangement joins TRBV19 to TRBJ1-2, with 10 bases identical to TRBD1. CDR1 and CDR2 from the germline V gene are LNHDA and SQIVND (reference sequence). There are 16 residues in the CDR3. V trimming: 4 bases; J trimming: 4 bases; junction bases outside the gene matches: 9. The CDR3 sequence: CASSTRRGQGTYGYTF. In DNA form, the CDR3 reads TGTGCCAGTAGTACCAGGCGGGGACAGGGGACCTATGGCTACACCTTC.

This clonotype was observed at least ten times. The chain uses TRBV11-3 and TRBJ1-1, with a tentative D call TRBD1 (5 bases). The germline V and J ends were trimmed by 1 base and 6 bases, with 18 bases remaining between them. The CDR3 spans 16 residues. Germline V lookup: CDR1 SGHNT, CDR2 YENEEA. Here the CDR3 reads CASSLGTRGGIAEAFF. CDR3 in DNA: TGTGCCAGCAGCTTAGGGACCCGTGGGGGGATCGCTGAAGCTTTCTTT.

This clonotype was recorded many times. This chain uses TRBV7-2 with TRBJ1-1; 9 nucleotides line up with TRBD1. V lost 3 bases, J lost 5 bases, and 4 bases stayed unmatched. Per germline, CDR1 SGHTA and CDR2 FQGNSA. The CDR3 loop spans 14 amino acids. The CDR3 spells CASSLRQGVTEAFF. The CDR3 nucleotides are TGTGCCAGCAGCTTGCGACAGGGGGTGACTGAAGCTTTCTTT.

This chain joins TRBV7-8 and TRBJ2-2; 10 bases agree with TRBD2. The CDR3 has 20 residues. Looked up from germline, CDR1 is SGHVS and CDR2 is FQNEAQ. V shed 2 bases and J 0 bases; nucleotides not matched to a gene: 12. CDR3 nucleotides: TGTGCCAGCAGCTTATCACTAGCGGGGTCTTCTATTGCGAACACCGGGGAGCTGTTTTTT. It specifies CASSLSLAGSSIANTGELFF.

The gene calls are TRBV28 and TRBJ1-6; perhaps TRBD1 as D (5 bases). CDR1 MDHEN and CDR2 SYDVKM come from the germline V gene. CDR3 length: 15 residues. V was clipped by 4 bases and J by 7 bases, with 14 bases between them. The CDR3 spells CASSSARGRNSPLHF. The CDR3 DNA reads TGTGCCAGCAGTTCCGCCCGGGGACGGAATTCACCCCTCCACTTT.

This clonotype has a count of ten or more. The V gene is TRBV5-5, the J gene TRBJ2-2; no definite D call. The germline V gene has CDR1 SGHKS and CDR2 YYEKEE (reference sequence). The CDR3 contains 14 residues. V was shortened by 0 bases and J by 2 bases, with 5 bases between the two germline ends. This CDR3 is CASSLADNTGELFF. CDR3 coding DNA: TGTGCCAGCAGCTTGGCCGACAACACCGGGGAGCTGTTTTTT.

This clonotype was counted at least ten times. This chain links TRBV19 with TRBJ2-3; D gene uncertain. Between the trimmed V and J ends, which lost 8 bases and 11 bases, there was a span of 11 bases. The CDR3 has 10 amino acids. Looked up from germline, CDR1 is LNHDA and CDR2 is SQIVND (reference sequence). CDR3 residues: CASEADGQYF. In nucleotides, the CDR3 is TGTGCCAGTGAGGCAGATGGGCAGTATTTT.

This clonotype appeared a few times. This chain joins TRBV20-1 and TRBJ2-1, with 14 positions matching TRBD2. The V and J ends lost 1 base and 1 base, in that order; junction bases with no gene match: 3. This CDR3 region has 17 residues. The germline CDR1 and CDR2 sequences are DFQATT and SNEGSKA (reference sequence). The CDR3 sequence: CSARGTSGGISYNEQFF. The CDR3 DNA is TGCAGTGCTAGAGGGACTAGCGGGGGGATATCCTACAATGAGCAGTTCTTC.

The J gene is TRBJ2-3, the V gene TRBV9, with 7 bases matching TRBD1. This CDR3 contains 17 residues. Germline trimming cut 4 bases from V and 2 bases from J; bases unmatched to any gene: 13. From germline, CDR1 is SGDLS and CDR2 YYNGEE. The CDR3 DNA reads as TGTGCCAGCAGCCCGACAGGGTCCTCTAGACTCACAGATACGCAGTATTTT. This gives the protein CASSPTGSSRLTDTQYF.

This clonotype was seen repeatedly, ten times or more. J is TRBJ1-1 and V is TRBV10-2; perhaps TRBD1 as D (5 bases). This CDR3 is built from 15 residues. Per the germline V gene, CDR1 is WSHSY and CDR2 is SAAADI. Trimming pared 3 bases from V and 0 bases from J, leaving 11 bases between. Written as DNA, the CDR3 is TGCGCCAGCAGTGAAGTCGGCAGGGTGAACACTGAAGCTTTCTTT. Translated: CASSEVGRVNTEAFF.

J is TRBJ2-5 and V is TRBV6-5; TRBD1 agrees at 11 bases. Germline V CDR1 and CDR2: MNHEY, SVGAGI. The CDR3 is 16 residues long. J was trimmed by 3 bases and V by 0 bases; bases with no gene match: 3. CDR3 DNA sequence: TGTGCCAGCAGTTACTCCCGGACAGGGGGCGAAGAGACCCAGTACTTC. This gives the protein CASSYSRTGGEETQYF.